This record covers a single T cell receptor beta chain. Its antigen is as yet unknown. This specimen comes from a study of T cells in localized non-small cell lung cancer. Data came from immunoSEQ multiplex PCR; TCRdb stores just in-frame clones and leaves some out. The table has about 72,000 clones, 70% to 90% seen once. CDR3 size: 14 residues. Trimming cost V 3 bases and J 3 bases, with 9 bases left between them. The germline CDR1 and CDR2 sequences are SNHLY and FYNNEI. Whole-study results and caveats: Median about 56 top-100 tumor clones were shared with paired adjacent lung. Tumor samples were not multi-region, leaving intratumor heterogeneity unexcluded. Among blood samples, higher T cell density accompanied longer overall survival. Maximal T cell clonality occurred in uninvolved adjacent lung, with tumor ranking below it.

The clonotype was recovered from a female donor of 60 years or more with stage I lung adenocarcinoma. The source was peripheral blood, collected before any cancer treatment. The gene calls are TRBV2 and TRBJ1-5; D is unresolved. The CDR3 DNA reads TGTGCCAGCAGTGAGAGAGTAACCAATCAGCCCCAGCATTTT. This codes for CASSERVTNQPQHF.